This T cell receptor beta chain derives from a study of identifying expanded T cells in peripheral blood. V shed 5 bases and J shed 8 bases, with 15 bases lying between them. Germline V gene lookup returns CDR1 SEHNR and CDR2 FQNEAQ (reference sequence). This CDR3 contains 13 residues. No infections or other immune events were documented during collection. Here immunoSEQ multiplex PCR was the method, and the copy in TCRdb shows in-frame clones only, minus some. There are over 85,000 clones in the sample; approximately 84% occur only once, and just under 4.5% lies in the top ten. This clone was detected a few times. Its antigen is unknown. Study-level points and caveats: Variance in clone template counts between roughly two-week samples significantly increased with total template count across all healthy donors. Over about two and four weeks, about 16 and 19 clones changed, versus roughly 1.1 between replicates.

V gene TRBV7-9 combines with J gene TRBJ1-2; D is unresolved. Sequenced sample: blood. This TCR was recovered from a person between 18 and 75 years old in good health. CDR3 sequence reads: CASSQRQSLGYTF. The DNA for the CDR3 is TGTGCCAGCAGCCAACGTCAATCCCTGGGCTACACCTTC.